A selection of T cell receptor beta chains follows, all from one sample in a study of T cells in localized non-small cell lung cancer. Clones were sequenced by immunoSEQ multiplex PCR, and TCRdb holds only the in-frame ones, with some missing. The top ten clones hold 19% of a sample with 65,000 to 95,000 clones, around 80% of them seen once. The sample consisted of PBMCs, taken before any cancer treatment. The receptors were sampled from a man between 40 and 69 years old with stage II squamous cell lung carcinoma. Each CDR3 is given with its conserved first and last residue. A D gene is named only where the DNA matches it firmly. A clone size is listed for some rows: how often the clone was seen (once, few, many), or a class if it is expanded.

v_call	j_call	cdr3_length	d_call	clone_size	cdr3_nt	cdr3_aa
TRBV30	TRBJ2-7	12	.	.	TGTGCCTGGAGTGATAGGTCCTACGAGCAGTACTTC	CAWSDRSYEQYF
TRBV6-6	TRBJ2-3	13	.	.	TGTGCCAGCAGTTACCCCCAGTCAGATACGCAGTATTTT	CASSYPQSDTQYF
TRBV6-5	TRBJ2-3	16	TRBD2	.	TGTGCCAGCAGTTACCTAGCGGGGGCCTTCACAGATACGCAGTATTTT	CASSYLAGAFTDTQYF
TRBV19	TRBJ2-1	15	TRBD1	few	TGTGCCAGTAGTCCAAGGGGGCGCGGACTCAATGAGCAGTTCTTC	CASSPRGRGLNEQFF
TRBV5-4	TRBJ2-3	12	.	.	TGTGCCAGCAGCTTGGTCGCAGATACGCAGTATTTT	CASSLVADTQYF
TRBV7-2	TRBJ1-1	12	.	.	TGTGCCAGCAGCACGCGGAACACTGAAGCTTTCTTT	CASSTRNTEAFF
TRBV18	TRBJ2-1	15	TRBD2	many	TGTGCCAGCTCACTGGGACTAGCGGGTGACAATGAGCAGTTCTTC	CASSLGLAGDNEQFF
TRBV2	TRBJ2-5	11	.	.	TGTGCCAGCACCTATGCGGAGACCCAGTACTTC	CASTYAETQYF
TRBV7-8	TRBJ1-5	16	.	.	TGTGCCAGCAGCTTAGCGGAGGGTGCGGGCAATCAGCCCCAGCATTTT	CASSLAEGAGNQPQHF
TRBV6-5	TRBJ1-1	15	TRBD1	once	TGTGCCAGCAGTTACCGGGGACAGGGGAACACTGAAGCTTTCTTT	CASSYRGQGNTEAFF
TRBV5-4	TRBJ2-7	13	.	once	TGTGCCAGCAGCTTAAGTACCGCCTACGAGCAGTACTTC	CASSLSTAYEQYF
TRBV2	TRBJ2-7	15	.	.	TGTGCCAGCAGTGCCCGCGGGCCAACCGGGGGAGAGCAGTACTTC	CASSARGPTGGEQYF
TRBV4-1	TRBJ1-6	16	.	many	TGCGCCAGCAGCCAACACTTGGGGGTGGGGAGTTCACCCCTCCACTTT	CASSQHLGVGSSPLHF
TRBV4-3	TRBJ2-2	16	.	.	TGCGCCAGCAGCCAAGATGTCCGGACTGATGTAGGGGAGCTGTTTTTT	CASSQDVRTDVGELFF
TRBV7-2	TRBJ2-7	15	.	.	TGTGCCAGCAGCTTAGACCCAGCGCGGACCTACGAGCAGTACTTC	CASSLDPARTYEQYF
TRBV28	TRBJ2-7	14	.	.	TGTGCCAGCAGTTTCGTTATAAGCCCCTACGAGCAGTACTTC	CASSFVISPYEQYF
TRBV5-1	TRBJ2-3	16	TRBD1	.	TGCGCCAGCAGCCCAGGGACAGGGGGCTGGACAGATACGCAGTATTTT	CASSPGTGGWTDTQYF
TRBV7-7	TRBJ2-3	15	.	.	TGTGCTAGCAGCTTATCGTTGTCTAGCACAGATACGCAGTATTTT	CASSLSLSSTDTQYF
TRBV7-3	TRBJ1-1	13	.	.	TGTGCCAGCAGCTCAAGTCTGAACACTGAAGCTTTCTTT	CASSSSLNTEAFF
TRBV9	TRBJ2-3	16	TRBD2	.	TGTGCCAGCAGCGTAGTTCCTAGCGGGAGATCAGATACGCAGTATTTT	CASSVVPSGRSDTQYF
TRBV5-6	TRBJ2-3	13	.	.	TGTGCCAGCAGCACACACTCGGCGGGTACGCAGTATTTT	CASSTHSAGTQYF
TRBV9	TRBJ2-3	16	TRBD2	.	TGTGCCAGCAGCGTAGGGGCTAGCGGACCCACAGATACGCAGTATTTT	CASSVGASGPTDTQYF